The subject of this entry is one T cell receptor (beta chain). Its cognate antigen has yet to be identified. Within one base of it there is no much larger clone, and no base qualities were kept. RNA was extracted with the RNeasy kit and roughly 0.45 to 1 ug was reverse transcribed using random hexamers. TCR beta CDR3 regions were amplified with the immunoSEQ multiplex PCR assay covering 54 Vbeta and 13 Jbeta segments. To correct PCR amplification bias, a synthetic template baseline was used for both primer optimization and computational correction. On the study's bioinformatics: Only productive sequences were kept, with reads annotated to V, D and J genes according to IMGT and analyzed in immunoSEQ Analyzer. Clonality was computed as one minus Shannon entropy normalized by log2 of the number of productive unique sequences. For each patient and control, public and private clones were evaluated within the 100 most prevalent clones. Clones were defined as Susac-specific if absent from the healthy and MS cohorts, from more than 900 published viral clones and from other ImmuneACCESS disease sequences. The public sequencing data were trimmed at Q25 with fastp and processed into clonotypes with MiXCR by TCRdb, which kept only in-frame beta chains. Under each unique CDR3 protein, matching rows form one entry showing the most common genes and DNA. It is TCRdb's table, rather than the study itself, that gives the V and J calls and clone size. The sample table records about 250,000 distinct CDR3 sequences; 85% to 95% of these occur just once. Approximately 0.072% of the sample comes from the top ten.

The data derive from a study of CD8 T cells in Susac syndrome (dated by TCRdb to between 2019 and 2020). Study-level background: Whether CD8+ T cell activation and differentiation in Susac syndrome was antigen driven was tested using repertoire sequencing. The research as a whole found: The number of individuals in the TCR sequencing and HLA analysis was recognized as being relatively small.

The V end loses 2 bases and the J end loses 0 bases, and a stretch of 11 bases separates them. For CDR1 and CDR2, the germline V gene lists MDHEN and SYDVKM. The CDR3 goes from the cysteine to the phenylalanine over 17 residues. Of the read, only the CDR3 DNA is kept; its 51 bases are in frame from base 1. High-throughput TCR beta sequencing profiled peripheral blood CD8+ and CD4+ T cells from healthy donors, Susac syndrome patients and multiple sclerosis patients. Treatment-naive patients with stable or active relapsing-remitting disease fulfilling revised McDonald criteria were used as multiple sclerosis controls. Bulk CD8+ and CD4+ T cells were purified magnetically by negative isolation, whereas CD8+ TEMRA cells were enriched by FACS. Blood was collected in EDTA tubes and processed within 24 hours, with PBMCs isolated through density gradient centrifugation. PBMCs intended for TCR sequencing were cryopreserved in liquid nitrogen and were subsequently thawed in a 37 degrees C water bath. The sorted or isolated CD4+, CD8+ and CD8+ TEMRA cells had a purity of 90% or higher.

The clonotype comes from a human donor with multiple sclerosis. The chain is made from TRBV28 and TRBJ2-6; TRBD2 is possibly the D segment (6 matching bases). The sample consisted of CD4+ T cells from PBMCs. This receptor has the CDR3 CASSLAGLHSGANVLTF. The DNA reads TGTGCCAGCAGTTTAGCGGGACTGCACTCTGGGGCCAACGTCCTGACTTTC.